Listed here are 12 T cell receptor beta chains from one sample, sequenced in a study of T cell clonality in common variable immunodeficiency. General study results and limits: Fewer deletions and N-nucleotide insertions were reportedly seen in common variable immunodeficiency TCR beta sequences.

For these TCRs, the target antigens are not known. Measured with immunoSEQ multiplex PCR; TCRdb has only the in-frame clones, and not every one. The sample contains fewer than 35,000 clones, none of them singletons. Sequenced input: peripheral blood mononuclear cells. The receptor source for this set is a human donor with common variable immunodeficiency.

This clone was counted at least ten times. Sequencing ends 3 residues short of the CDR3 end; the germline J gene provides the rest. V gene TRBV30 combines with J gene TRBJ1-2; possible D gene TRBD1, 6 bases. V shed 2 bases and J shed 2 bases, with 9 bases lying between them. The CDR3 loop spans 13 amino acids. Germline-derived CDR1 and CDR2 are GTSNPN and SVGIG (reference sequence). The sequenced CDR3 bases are TGTGCCTGGAGTCAGGGACACAACTATGGC. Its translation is CAWSQGHNYG. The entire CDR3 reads CAWSQGHNYGYTF.

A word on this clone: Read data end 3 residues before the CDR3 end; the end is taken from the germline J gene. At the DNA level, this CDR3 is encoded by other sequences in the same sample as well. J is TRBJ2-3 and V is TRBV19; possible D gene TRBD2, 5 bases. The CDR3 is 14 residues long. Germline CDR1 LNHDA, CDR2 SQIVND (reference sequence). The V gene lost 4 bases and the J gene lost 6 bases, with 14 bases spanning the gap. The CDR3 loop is CASSNAGPMDTQYF. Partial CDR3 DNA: TGTGCCAGTAGTAATGCGGGCCCAATGGATACG.

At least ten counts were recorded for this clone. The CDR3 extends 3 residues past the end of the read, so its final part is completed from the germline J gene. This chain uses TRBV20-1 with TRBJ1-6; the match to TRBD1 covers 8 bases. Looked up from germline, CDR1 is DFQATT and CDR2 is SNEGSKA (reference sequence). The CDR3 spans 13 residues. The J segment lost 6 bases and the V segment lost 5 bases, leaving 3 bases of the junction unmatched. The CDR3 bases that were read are TGCAGTGCTGCGCAGGGGGCTAATTCACCC. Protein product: CSAAQGANSP. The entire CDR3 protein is CSAAQGANSPLHF.

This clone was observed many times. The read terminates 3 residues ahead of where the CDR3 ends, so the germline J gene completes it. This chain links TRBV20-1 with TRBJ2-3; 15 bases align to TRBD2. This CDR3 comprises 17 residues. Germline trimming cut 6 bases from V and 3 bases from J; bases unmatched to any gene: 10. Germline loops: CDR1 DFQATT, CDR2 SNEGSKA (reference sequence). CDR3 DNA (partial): TGCAGTGCGAGGACTAGCGGGGGGGTCGTGAGTACAGATACG. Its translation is CSARTSGGVVSTDT. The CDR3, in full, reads CSARTSGGVVSTDTQYF.

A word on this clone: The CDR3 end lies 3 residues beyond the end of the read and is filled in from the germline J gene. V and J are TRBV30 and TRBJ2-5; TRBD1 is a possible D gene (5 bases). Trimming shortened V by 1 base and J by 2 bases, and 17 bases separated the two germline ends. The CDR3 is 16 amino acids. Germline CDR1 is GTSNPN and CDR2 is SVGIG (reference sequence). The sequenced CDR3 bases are TGTGCCTGGAGTGGCGAGGACACCGCTCCTCAAGAGACC. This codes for CAWSGEDTAPQET. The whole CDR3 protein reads CAWSGEDTAPQETQYF.

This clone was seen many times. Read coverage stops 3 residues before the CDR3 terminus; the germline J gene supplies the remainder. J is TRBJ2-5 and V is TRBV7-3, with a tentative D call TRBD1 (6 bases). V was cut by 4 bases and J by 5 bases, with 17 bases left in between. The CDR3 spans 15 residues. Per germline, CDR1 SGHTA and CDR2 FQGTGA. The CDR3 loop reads CASSSTGNQGETQYF. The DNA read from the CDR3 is TGTGCCAGCAGCTCAACAGGGAACCAGGGGGAGACC.

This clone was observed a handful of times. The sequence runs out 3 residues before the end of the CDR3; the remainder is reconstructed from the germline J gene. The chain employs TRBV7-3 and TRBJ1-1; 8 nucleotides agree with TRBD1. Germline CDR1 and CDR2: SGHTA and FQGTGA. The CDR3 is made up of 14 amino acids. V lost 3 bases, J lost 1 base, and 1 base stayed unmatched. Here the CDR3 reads CASSLTGENTEAFF. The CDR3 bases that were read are TGTGCCAGCAGCTTGACAGGGGAGAACACTGAA.

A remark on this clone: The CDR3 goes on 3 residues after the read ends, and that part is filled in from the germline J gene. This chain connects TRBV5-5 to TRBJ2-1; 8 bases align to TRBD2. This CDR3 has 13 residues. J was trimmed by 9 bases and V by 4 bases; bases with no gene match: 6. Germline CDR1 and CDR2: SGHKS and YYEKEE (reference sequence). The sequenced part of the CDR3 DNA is TGTGCCAGCAGCCCGGGGGGGGTAAGTGAG. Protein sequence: CASSPGGVSE. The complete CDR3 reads CASSPGGVSEQFF.

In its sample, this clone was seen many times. The sequenced CDR3 bases are TGCAGCGTTCTGGCTCCAGTCTACGAG. This translates into CSVLAPVYE. The CDR3 in its entirety is CSVLAPVYEQYF. The chain recombines TRBV29-1 with TRBJ2-7; no clear D. The CDR3 end lies 3 residues beyond the end of the read and is filled in from the germline J gene. With 5 bases removed from V and 3 bases from J, the gap between germline ends came to 11 bases. CDR3 length: 12 amino acids. CDR1 is SQVTM, CDR2 ANQGSEA, per germline.

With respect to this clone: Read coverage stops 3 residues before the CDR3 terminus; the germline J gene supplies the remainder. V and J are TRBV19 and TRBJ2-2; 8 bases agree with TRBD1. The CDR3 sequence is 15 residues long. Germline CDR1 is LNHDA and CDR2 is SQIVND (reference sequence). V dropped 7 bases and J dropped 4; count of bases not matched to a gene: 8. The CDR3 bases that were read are TGTGCCAGTAACGTACAGGGGGTGCGCACCGGGGAG. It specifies CASNVQGVRTGE. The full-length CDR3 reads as CASNVQGVRTGELFF. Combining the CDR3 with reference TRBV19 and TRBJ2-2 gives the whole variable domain DGGITQSPKYLFRKEGQNVTLSCEQNLNHDAMYWYRQDPGQGLRLIYYSQIVNDFQKGDIAEGYSVSREKKESFPLTVTSAQKNPTAFYLCASNVQGVRTGELFFGEGSRLTVL.

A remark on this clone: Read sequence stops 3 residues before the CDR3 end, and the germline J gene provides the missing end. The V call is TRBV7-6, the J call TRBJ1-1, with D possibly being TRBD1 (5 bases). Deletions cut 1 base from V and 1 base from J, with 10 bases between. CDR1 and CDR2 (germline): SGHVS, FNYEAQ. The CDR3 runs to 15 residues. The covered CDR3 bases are TGTGCCAGCAGCTTAGGGGGGGAGGGGAACACTGAA. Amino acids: CASSLGGEGNTE. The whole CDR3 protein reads CASSLGGEGNTEAFF.

The CDR3 sequence: CASSSSGTGVYEQYF. The sequenced CDR3 bases are TGTGCCAGCAGCTCCTCCGGGACAGGGGTCTACGAG. This chain links TRBV5-6 with TRBJ2-7; TRBD1 matches at 10 bases. The sequenced fragment ends 3 residues before the CDR3 boundary, so the rest is inferred from the germline J gene. The germline V gene has CDR1 SGHDT and CDR2 YYEEEE. The CDR3 runs 15 residues. Trimming removed 3 bases from V and 3 bases from J; junction bases left unmatched: 6.